The TCR beta chain under discussion was sequenced for a study of cytomegalovirus exposure and HLA in healthy donors. Remarks on this clone: Its antigen remains unidentified.

The primer mix had 60 Vbeta and 13 Jbeta primers. Assay used: immunoSEQ multiplex PCR; TCRdb lists only in-frame clones, some missing. In the table there are under 70,000 clones, roughly 73% of which are singletons. Study observations and caveats: Evidence from a later analysis indicated that most CMV-associated TCR beta chains looked HLA-restricted. Earlier findings revealed that most TCR beta V segments proved productive either about 87% or about 30% of the time.

The sequence was obtained from a male donor in good health and CMV-seropositive. Sequenced input: PBMCs.

The CDR3 DNA reads TGCGCCAGCAGCTCCTTAACAGGGCTCGGAAACACCATATATTTT. Amino acid sequence: CASSSLTGLGNTIYF. V usage is TRBV5-1 and J usage is TRBJ1-3; the D gene is possibly TRBD1 (6 bases). CDR1 is SGHRS, CDR2 YFSETQ, per germline. There are 15 residues in the CDR3. Between the trimmed V and J ends, which lost 3 bases and 4 bases, there was a span of 14 bases.